This T cell receptor beta chain emerged from a study of cytomegalovirus exposure and HLA in healthy donors. The CDR3 extends over 15 amino acids. The V gene end was trimmed by 3 bases and the J gene end by 1 base; junction bases not matched to a gene: 4. Per the germline V gene, CDR1 is SGHTA and CDR2 is FQGTGA. It was with 60 Vbeta and 13 Jbeta primers that the PCR ran. The method was immunoSEQ multiplex PCR; TCRdb's version includes in-frame clones alone and lacks a portion of them. The table has approximately 170,000 clones, around four fifths seen once. This TCR derives from a male donor in good health and CMV-seropositive. The sequenced sample was PBMCs. This chain connects TRBV7-3 to TRBJ2-3; 7 bases fit TRBD2. The CDR3 protein is CASSFGGGGTDTQYF. As DNA, the CDR3 is TGTGCCAGCAGCTTTGGGGGGGGTGGCACAGATACGCAGTATTTT.